The source of this TCR beta chain is a study of cytotoxic CD8 clonotypes in ibrutinib-treated CLL. Study-wide background: Samples had a mean of around 250,000 productive templates and almost 95,000 productive rearrangements. Study observations and caveats: Age-matched healthy donor levels were exceeded by baseline clonality, which tracked circulating CD8+ T-cell counts.

Note on this clone: Its specificity is unknown.

The junction had 9 bases not matched to a gene; V was cut back by 5 bases and J by 2 bases. Germline assignment: CDR1 SEHNR and CDR2 FQNEAQ (reference sequence). This CDR3 spans 16 amino acids. Target depth was 1 in 200,000 to 1 in 1 million T cells, about 10x per clonotype. The table came from immunoSEQ multiplex PCR; TCRdb's copy has only in-frame clones and leaves some out. The table has over 120,000 clones, more than 70% seen once. The specimen comprised PBMCs, sampled after 36 months of ibrutinib treatment. The receptor was isolated from a human donor with chronic lymphocytic leukemia. The chain joins TRBV7-9 to TRBJ2-3; TRBD1 matches 8 bases. The CDR3 nucleotides are TGTGCCAGCAGCCCCGACAGGGGAAGACCCACAGATACGCAGTATTTT. Encoded protein: CASSPDRGRPTDTQYF. Supplemented by reference TRBV7-9 and TRBJ2-3, the full variable domain reads DTGVSQNPRHKITKRGQNVTFRCDPISEHNRLYWYRQTLGQGPEFLTYFQNEAQLEKSRLLSDRFSAERPKGSFSTLEIQRTEQGDSAMYLCASSPDRGRPTDTQYFGPGTRLTVL.